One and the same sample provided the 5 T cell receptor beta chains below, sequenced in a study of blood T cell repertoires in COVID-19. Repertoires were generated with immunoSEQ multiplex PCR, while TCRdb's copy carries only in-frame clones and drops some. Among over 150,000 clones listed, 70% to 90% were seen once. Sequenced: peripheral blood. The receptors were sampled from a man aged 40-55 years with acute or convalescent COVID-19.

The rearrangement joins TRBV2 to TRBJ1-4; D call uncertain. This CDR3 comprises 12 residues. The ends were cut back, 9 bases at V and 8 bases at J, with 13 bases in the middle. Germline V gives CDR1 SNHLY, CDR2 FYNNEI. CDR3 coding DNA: TGTGCCAGTGTGGGGAGGCCCGAAAAACTGTTTTTT. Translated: CASVGRPEKLFF.

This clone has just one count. CDR3 nucleotide sequence: TGCGCCAGCAGCACTTCCGGGGTCCCTGAAGCTTTCTTT. Protein sequence: CASSTSGVPEAFF. The genes are TRBV5-1 and TRBJ1-1; D gene unclear. V dropped 4 bases and J dropped 6 bases, with 13 bases sitting between them. CDR3 length: 13 residues. The germline V gene has CDR1 SGHRS and CDR2 YFSETQ.

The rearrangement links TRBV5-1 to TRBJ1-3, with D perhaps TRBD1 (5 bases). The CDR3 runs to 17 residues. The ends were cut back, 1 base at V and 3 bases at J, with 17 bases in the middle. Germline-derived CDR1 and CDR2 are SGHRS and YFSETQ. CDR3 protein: CASSLLPDRLGGNTIYF. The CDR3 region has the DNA TGCGCCAGCAGCTTGTTGCCTGACAGACTGGGTGGAAACACCATATATTTT.

The CDR3 spells CASRRGGYTF. The DNA of the CDR3 is TGTGCCAGCAGGAGGGGGGGCTACACCTTC. The chain combines TRBV2 with TRBJ1-2, with D possibly being TRBD1 (6 bases). The length of the CDR3 is 10 residues. The V and J ends lost 6 bases and 8 bases respectively, with 7 bases between them. CDR1 is SNHLY and CDR2 is FYNNEI in the germline V gene.

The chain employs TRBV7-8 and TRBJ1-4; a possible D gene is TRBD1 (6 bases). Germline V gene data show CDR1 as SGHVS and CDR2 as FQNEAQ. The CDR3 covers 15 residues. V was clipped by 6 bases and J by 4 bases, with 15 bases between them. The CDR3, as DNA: TGTGCCAGCAGAGAACAGGGAGTCGGTAATGAAAAACTGTTTTTT. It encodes CASREQGVGNEKLFF.